Sequencing of this TCR beta chain was carried out in a study of cytomegalovirus exposure and HLA in healthy donors. Note on this clone: Its target is not known.

Researchers ran the PCR with 60 Vbeta and 13 Jbeta primers. Generated by immunoSEQ multiplex PCR, the TCRdb table keeps only in-frame clones and is missing some. The sample lists approximately 80,000 clones; 73% were seen once. The CDR3 sequence is 18 residues long. V shed 0 bases and J 3 bases; nucleotides not matched to a gene: 13. Germline V gene lookup returns CDR1 GTSNPN and CDR2 SVGIG (reference sequence). Study observations and caveats: Later analysis placed DRB1 highest and HLA-C lowest in TCR association rates, which differed by HLA locus. Later work found most CMV-associated TCR beta chains apparently HLA-restricted.

The genes are TRBV30 and TRBJ2-3; 9 bases fit TRBD2. Sequencing was carried out using PBMCs. This clonotype was sampled from a woman aged 35 to 49 in good health and CMV-seropositive. The CDR3 protein is CAWSVLPILAGITDTQYF. CDR3 coding DNA: TGTGCCTGGAGTGTACTCCCTATCCTAGCGGGGATTACAGATACGCAGTATTTT. The variable domain in full, with the rest retrieved from reference TRBV30 and TRBJ2-3, is SQTIHQWPATLVQPVGSPLSLECTVEGTSNPNLYWYRQAAGRGLQLLFYSVGIGQISSEVPQNLSASRPQDRQFILSSKKLLLSDSGFYLCAWSVLPILAGITDTQYFGPGTRLTVL.